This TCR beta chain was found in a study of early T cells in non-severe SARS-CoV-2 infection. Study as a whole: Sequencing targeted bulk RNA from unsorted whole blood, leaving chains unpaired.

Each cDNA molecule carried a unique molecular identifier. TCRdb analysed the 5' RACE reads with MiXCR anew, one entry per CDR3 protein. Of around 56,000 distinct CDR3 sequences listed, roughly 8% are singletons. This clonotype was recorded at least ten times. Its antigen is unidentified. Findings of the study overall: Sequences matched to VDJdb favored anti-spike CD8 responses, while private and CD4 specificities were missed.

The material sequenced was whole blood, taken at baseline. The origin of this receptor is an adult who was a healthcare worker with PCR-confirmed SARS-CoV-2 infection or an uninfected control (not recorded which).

The chain's CDR3 is CASSGNTIYF. The CDR3 nucleotides are TGTGCCAGCAGTGGAAACACCATATATTTT. This chain connects TRBV25-1 to TRBJ1-3, with no clear D. This CDR3 is built from 10 residues. The germline CDR1 and CDR2 sequences are MGHDK and SYGVNS. V shed 4 bases and J shed 5 bases, with 0 bases lying between them.